These 21 T cell receptor beta chains were sequenced from one sample in a study of T cells expressing NK-cell markers (TCRdb year 2020). The library was produced with 5' RACE. TCRdb shows the sequencer as Illumina HiSeq 2000. TCRdb reprocessed the reads and assigns one entry to each CDR3 protein sequence, leaving out DNA. The sample table holds about 390,000 distinct CDR3 sequences. The ten top clones hold about 10% of the sample. Sequenced input: blood T cells: a sorted CD56 or NKG2C T cell subset, CD4+ or CD8+ T cells, or bulk PBMC T cells (not recorded which). Receptors were obtained from a woman between 45 and 60 years old in good health. Donor details come from another sample of the same person, matched by shared clones.

The chain recombines TRBV29-1 with TRBJ2-3. Germline CDR1 is SQVTM and CDR2 is ANQGSEA. The CDR3 is 15 residues long. The CDR3 spells CSVVEFGANTDTQYF.

The V gene is TRBV6-1, the J gene TRBJ2-3; with no DNA, the TCRdb D assignment of TRBD2 cannot be verified. Germline V lookup: CDR1 MNHNS, CDR2 SASEGT. This CDR3 is built from 15 residues. Here the CDR3 reads CASKLAGGETDTQYF.

The rearrangement joins TRBV6-5 to TRBJ2-1; the TCRdb call, TRBD1, lacks DNA for checking. Germline assignment: CDR1 MNHEY and CDR2 SVGAGI. This CDR3 region has 14 residues. CDR3 residues: CASSYSDSDNEQFF.

The chain employs TRBV3-1 and TRBJ2-1; the TCRdb D gene call, TRBD1, has no DNA to confirm it. This CDR3 spans 16 amino acids. Germline lookup yields CDR1 LGHDT and CDR2 YNNKEL (reference sequence). The CDR3 reads CASSQEDRVSYNEQFF.

The CDR3 loop reads CSVVEGDLNYGYTF. The rearrangement links TRBV29-1 to TRBJ1-2. The CDR3 extends over 14 amino acids. Germline CDR1 is SQVTM and CDR2 is ANQGSEA.

CDR3 sequence: CASSWDGPYGYTF. V gene TRBV19 combines with J gene TRBJ1-2; TCRdb lists TRBD1, though no DNA is available to test this call. The germline V gene encodes CDR1 LNHDA and CDR2 SQIVND (reference sequence). CDR3 length: 13 residues. The variable domain in full, completed from reference TRBV19 and TRBJ1-2, reads DGGITQSPKYLFRKEGQNVTLSCEQNLNHDAMYWYRQDPGQGLRLIYYSQIVNDFQKGDIAEGYSVSREKKESFPLTVTSAQKNPTAFYLCASSWDGPYGYTFGSGTRLTVV.

The chain combines TRBV29-1 with TRBJ2-2. This CDR3 has 12 amino acids. In germline, CDR1 is SQVTM, CDR2 ANQGSEA. The CDR3 region is CSVESEKRELFF.

The chain uses TRBV29-1 and TRBJ1-2; the TRBD1 assignment by TCRdb is unverifiable without DNA. CDR3 length equals 13 residues. Germline V gene lookup returns CDR1 SQVTM and CDR2 ANQGSEA. The CDR3 region is CSVTGRTSYGYTF.

V and J are TRBV5-5 and TRBJ2-2. This CDR3 spans 14 amino acids. The V gene's germline CDR1 is SGHKS and CDR2 YYEKEE (reference sequence). CDR3: CASSLVGSTGELFF.

V gene TRBV5-1 combines with J gene TRBJ2-3; TCRdb gives TRBD1 as the D gene, but with no DNA this cannot be confirmed. CDR1 is SGHRS and CDR2 is YFSETQ in the germline V gene. There are 15 residues in the CDR3. CDR3 residues: CASSPYQGRADTQYF.

This chain connects TRBV12-3 or TRBV12-4 to TRBJ2-1; absent DNA, TCRdb's TRBD2 call cannot be checked. The CDR3 has 15 residues. CDR3 sequence: CASSLILAENNEQFF.

The chain uses TRBV7-9 and TRBJ2-1. CDR3 length equals 13 residues. CDR1 and CDR2 from the germline V gene are SEHNR and FQNEAQ (reference sequence). The CDR3 protein is CASGLWSYNEQFF.

The chain uses TRBV12-3 or TRBV12-4 and TRBJ2-7; TCRdb's D gene call, TRBD1, goes unchecked for lack of DNA. The CDR3 is made up of 14 amino acids. The CDR3 protein is CASSPAGGAYEQYF.

V and J are TRBV29-1 and TRBJ2-5; the D call of TRBD1 rests on TCRdb alone, since no DNA is present to check it. CDR1 is SQVTM and CDR2 is ANQGSEA in the germline V gene. The CDR3 runs to 16 residues. The chain's CDR3 is CSVEGPGGRVQETQYF.

V usage is TRBV6-5 and J usage is TRBJ2-1; TCRdb reports TRBD2, a call that lacks DNA to check it against. The CDR3 length is 19 residues. Germline V gives CDR1 MNHEY, CDR2 SVGAGI. The CDR3 reads CASSYGGSSGRTSYNEQFF.

This chain joins TRBV2 and TRBJ2-3; the TCRdb D gene call, TRBD2, has no DNA to confirm it. CDR3 length: 16 amino acids. Germline CDR1 reads SNHLY; CDR2 reads FYNNEI. The chain's CDR3 is CASSENRLAGGDTQYF.

V usage is TRBV29-1 and J usage is TRBJ2-2; TCRdb's D call, TRBD1, is unchecked because there is no DNA. Germline V gene sequence: CDR1 SQVTM, CDR2 ANQGSEA. The CDR3 has 13 amino acids. The CDR3 sequence is CSVEEGGSGELFF.

The rearrangement uses TRBV20-1 and TRBJ2-1; the TCRdb D gene call, TRBD2, has no DNA to confirm it. Germline V gives CDR1 DFQATT, CDR2 SNEGSKA (reference sequence). This CDR3 spans 14 amino acids. This CDR3 reads CSASWLAGVNEQFF.

The chain employs TRBV20-1 and TRBJ2-5. The V gene's germline CDR1 is DFQATT and CDR2 SNEGSKA (reference sequence). The CDR3 spans 12 residues. Here the CDR3 reads CSARVGQETQYF.

The chain couples TRBV20-1 to TRBJ1-1. The germline CDR1 and CDR2 sequences are DFQATT and SNEGSKA (reference sequence). The CDR3 runs to 13 residues. This chain's CDR3 is CSASEGREAEAFF.

The chain employs TRBV27 and TRBJ2-1. The CDR3 is 15 amino acids. Germline CDR1 and CDR2: MNHEY and SMNVEV (reference sequence). CDR3 loop: CALLERTGLYNEQFF.